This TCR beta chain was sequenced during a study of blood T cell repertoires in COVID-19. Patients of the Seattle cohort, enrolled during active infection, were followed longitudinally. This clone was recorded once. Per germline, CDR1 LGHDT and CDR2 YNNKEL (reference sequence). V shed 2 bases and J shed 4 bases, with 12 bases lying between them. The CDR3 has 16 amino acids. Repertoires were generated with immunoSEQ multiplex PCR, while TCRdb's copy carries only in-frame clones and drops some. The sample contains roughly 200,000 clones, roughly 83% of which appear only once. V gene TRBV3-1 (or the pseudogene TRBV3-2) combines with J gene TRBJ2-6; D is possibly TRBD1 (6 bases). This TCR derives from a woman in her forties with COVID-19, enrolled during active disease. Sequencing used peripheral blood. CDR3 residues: CASSQLNRAGANVLTF. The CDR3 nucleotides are TGTGCCAGCAGCCAACTTAACAGGGCCGGGGCCAACGTCCTGACTTTC.